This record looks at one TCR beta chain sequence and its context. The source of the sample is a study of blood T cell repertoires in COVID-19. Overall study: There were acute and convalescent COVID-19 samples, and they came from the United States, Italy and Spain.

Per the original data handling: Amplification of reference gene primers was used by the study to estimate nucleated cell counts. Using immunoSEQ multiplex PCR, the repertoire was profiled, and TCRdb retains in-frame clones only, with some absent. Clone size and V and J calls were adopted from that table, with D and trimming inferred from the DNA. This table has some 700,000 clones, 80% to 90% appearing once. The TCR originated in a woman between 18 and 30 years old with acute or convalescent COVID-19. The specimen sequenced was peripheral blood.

CDR3 sequence: CASSYTRQDREAFF. The CDR3 nucleotides are TGTGCCAGCAGTTACACGAGACAGGACCGTGAAGCTTTCTTT. J is TRBJ1-1 and V is TRBV6-2 or TRBV6-3, with D maybe TRBD1 (6 bases). V was cut by 2 bases and J by 7 bases, with 14 bases left in between. This CDR3 has 14 amino acids. Germline V CDR1 and CDR2: MNHEY, SVGEGT.